One and the same sample provided the 31 T cell receptor beta chains below, sequenced in a study of T cell repertoires in cytomegalovirus infection. TCRdb ran MiXCR on the reads and lists one entry per CDR3 protein. The data hold fewer than 200,000 distinct CDR3 sequences, with approximately 19% observed a single time. The sample consisted of PBMCs. These receptors were collected from a human donor in good health (CMV status not recorded). Some clones in this sample may be carry-over from other donors' samples.

Many counts were recorded for this clonotype. The chain has TRBV7-6 and TRBJ2-3, with TRBD1 matching 8 bases. Germline lookup yields CDR1 SGHVS and CDR2 FNYEAQ. The trim removed 3 bases at V and 1 base at J, leaving 6 bases unmatched. The CDR3 loop spans 16 amino acids. In nucleotides, the CDR3 is TGTGCCAGCAGCTTGAGACAGGGGTTCGGCACAGATACGCAGTATTTT. This sequence encodes CASSLRQGFGTDTQYF.

This clonotype has only a few counts. J is TRBJ1-5 and V is TRBV25-1; possibly TRBD1 for D (6 bases). CDR1 and CDR2 (germline): MGHDK, SYGVNS. The length of the CDR3 is 16 residues. The V gene lost 1 base and the J gene lost 2 bases, with 12 bases spanning the gap. CDR3 DNA sequence: TGTGCCAGCAGTGAATTTGGGGGCACCGGCAATCAGCCCCAGCATTTT. Translating it yields CASSEFGGTGNQPQHF.

This clonotype has only a few counts. The rearrangement uses TRBV5-1 and TRBJ1-1; TRBD1 aligns across 10 bases. The CDR3 consists of 14 residues. Germline lookup yields CDR1 SGHRS and CDR2 YFSETQ. V lost 3 bases to trimming and J lost 8 bases; unmatched junction nucleotides: 7. The CDR3 DNA is TGCGCCAGCAGCTCGGGACAGGGGATAAACGAAGCTTTCTTT. Translated, it gives CASSSGQGINEAFF.

The V gene is TRBV7-8, the J gene TRBJ1-6; D ambiguous. V was clipped by 7 bases and J by 7 bases, with 17 bases between them. CDR3 length equals 15 residues. Per germline, CDR1 SGHVS and CDR2 FQNEAQ. CDR3 DNA sequence: TGTGCCAGCACCAACGATCGGGGAGGCAATTCACCCCTCCACTTT. Translation gives CASTNDRGGNSPLHF. The full variable domain, with the rest looked up from reference TRBV7-8 and TRBJ1-6, is GAGVSQSPRYKVAKRGQDVALRCDPISGHVSLFWYQQALGQGPEFLTYFQNEAQLDKSGLPSDRFFAERPEGSVSTLKIQRTQQEDSAVYLCASTNDRGGNSPLHFGNGTRLTVT.

Details on this clonotype: This sequence may be a read error, since a much larger clone differs from it by one base. A read error is likely, as this CDR3 ends without the conserved phenylalanine or tryptophan. The chain combines TRBV7-8 with TRBJ1-3; 7 nucleotides match TRBD1. Trimming at V came to 0 bases and at J to 1 base, leaving 0 bases not matched to a gene. This CDR3 is 15 amino acids long. The germline gives CDR1 SGHVS, CDR2 FQNEAQ. Here the CDR3 DNA reads TGTGCCAGCAGCTTAGCGGGACAGTCTGGAAACACCATATATGTT. Translated, it gives CASSLAGQSGNTIYV.

Regarding this clonotype: This may come from a read error, since a much larger clone is one base off. The CDR3 nucleotides read TGTGCCAGCAGCTTAGACACCGGCTCCTACAATGAGCAGTTATTC. Its protein product is CASSLDTGSYNEQLF. This chain uses TRBV7-9 with TRBJ2-1, with D uncertain. The germline gives CDR1 SEHNR, CDR2 FQNEAQ (reference sequence). The CDR3 contains 15 residues.

Notes on this clonotype: A much larger clone lies a single base off, so this may be a read error. This chain connects TRBV7-2 to TRBJ2-7; 11 bases line up with TRBD1. V shed 5 bases and J 4 bases; nucleotides not matched to a gene: 7. Germline V gives CDR1 SGHTA, CDR2 FQGNSA. This CDR3 spans 15 amino acids. The CDR3 loop is CTSSIRTGGEYEQYF. The CDR3 DNA reads as TGTACCAGCAGCATTCGGACAGGGGGCGAATACGAGCAGTACTTC.

The rearrangement uses TRBV12-3 or TRBV12-4 and TRBJ1-1; the match to TRBD1 covers 10 bases. J was trimmed by 4 bases and V by 3 bases; bases with no gene match: 14. This CDR3 region has 18 residues. CDR3 in amino acids: CASSFLPGQGFRSTEAFF. The CDR3 DNA is TGTGCCAGCAGTTTCCTTCCGGGACAGGGGTTTAGAAGCACTGAAGCTTTCTTT.

This chain connects TRBV6-1 to TRBJ1-1, with TRBD1 as a possible D gene (5 bases). The V gene's germline CDR1 is MNHNS and CDR2 SASEGT. Trimming shortened V by 4 bases and J by 4 bases, and 13 bases separated the two germline ends. This CDR3 has 14 residues. In nucleotides, the CDR3 is TGTGCCAGCAGTGTGGGGACGAGGGGCACTGAAGCTTTCTTT. Its translation: CASSVGTRGTEAFF.

J is TRBJ2-5 and V is TRBV11-3; 13 nucleotides line up with TRBD2. V gave up 3 bases and J gave up 4 bases; unmatched junction bases: 5. CDR1 SGHNT and CDR2 YENEEA come from the germline V gene. This CDR3 has 16 amino acids. The CDR3 bases are TGTGCCAGCAGCTTCTGGACTAGCGGGAGTGGAGAGACCCAGTACTTC. Protein product: CASSFWTSGSGETQYF.

This clonotype was counted between two and nine times. The chain links TRBV6-1 to TRBJ2-6; the match to TRBD2 covers 14 bases. V gave up 6 bases and J gave up 1 base; unmatched junction bases: 5. This CDR3 is built from 18 residues. Germline lookup yields CDR1 MNHNS and CDR2 SASEGT. CDR3 region: CASRRTSGGFSGANVLTF. In DNA, the CDR3 is TGTGCCAGCAGGCGGACTAGCGGGGGGTTTTCTGGGGCCAACGTCCTGACTTTC.

This chain connects TRBV18 to TRBJ2-3; 7 bases are a match to TRBD1. Trimming at V came to 2 bases and at J to 0 bases, leaving 5 bases not matched to a gene. This CDR3 has 16 residues. The V gene's germline CDR1 is KGHSH and CDR2 LQKENI. The CDR3 reads CASSPRQGTSTDTQYF. The DNA of the CDR3 is TGTGCCAGCTCACCAAGACAGGGCACTAGCACAGATACGCAGTATTTT.

This clonotype was observed many times. The V and J genes are TRBV28 and TRBJ2-1, with D perhaps TRBD2 (6 bases). Germline V gene lookup returns CDR1 MDHEN and CDR2 SYDVKM. V gave up 5 bases and J gave up 4 bases, with 15 bases separating them. The CDR3 is made up of 15 amino acids. The CDR3, as DNA: TGTGCCAGCAGTCGTGCGGCTAGCGCATACAATGAGCAGTTCTTC. It translates to CASSRAASAYNEQFF.

On this clonotype itself: A single base separates this from a much larger clone, so it may be a read error. V and J are TRBV12-3 or TRBV12-4 and TRBJ2-3; D uncertain. The CDR3 covers 13 residues. CDR3 amino acids: CANSFSSTDTQYF. DNA of the CDR3: TGTGCCAACAGTTTCTCGTCTACAGATACGCAGTATTTT.

The rearrangement joins TRBV24-1 to TRBJ2-1; D ambiguous. The CDR3 length is 12 residues. The germline CDR1 and CDR2 sequences are KGHDR and SFDVKD. Trimming took off 3 bases at V and 7 bases at J, with 6 bases between the two ends. CDR3 sequence reads: CATSDRGNEQFF. DNA for the CDR3: TGTGCCACCAGTGATAGAGGAAATGAGCAGTTCTTC.

This clonotype turned up a few times. The V call is TRBV11-2, the J call TRBJ1-1; a possible D gene is TRBD1 (5 bases). Germline assignment: CDR1 SGHAT and CDR2 FQNNGV. There are 17 residues in the CDR3. V lost 0 bases and J lost 0, with 14 bases in between. The CDR3, as DNA: TGTGCCAGCAGCTTAGATCCGCCAGGGACCATGAACACTGAAGCTTTCTTT. Its translation: CASSLDPPGTMNTEAFF.

The chain is built from TRBV6-2 or TRBV6-3 and TRBJ1-4, with D uncertain. CDR3 length: 12 residues. Germline V gene lookup returns CDR1 MNHEY and CDR2 SVGEGT. V was pared by 5 bases and J by 12 bases, with 13 bases between. The DNA for the CDR3 is TGTGCCAGCAGTACCACCCTACGGGAACTGTTTTTT. This sequence encodes CASSTTLRELFF.

The V gene is TRBV7-3, the J gene TRBJ2-3; no firm D call. CDR1 and CDR2 from the germline V gene are SGHTA and FQGTGA. The CDR3 spans 13 residues. Trimming cost V 2 bases and J 5 bases, with 8 bases left between them. CDR3 bases: TGTGCCAGCAGCTTAGGGAACCTAGATACGCAGTATTTT. Translated, it gives CASSLGNLDTQYF.

Turning to this clonotype: Since no conserved phenylalanine or tryptophan closes the CDR3, a read error is the likely cause. The chain combines TRBV30 with TRBJ2-1; D not resolved. CDR1 is GTSNPN, CDR2 SVGIG, per germline (reference sequence). The CDR3 is 13 amino acids. Trimming removed 4 bases at V and 0 bases at J, with 7 bases between. The CDR3 here is CAWKQSSYNEQFL. CDR3 DNA sequence: TGTGCCTGGAAACAGAGCTCCTACAATGAGCAGTTCTTA.

This clonotype was observed a handful of times. The chain's CDR3 is CASRRDGPTEAFF. In DNA, the CDR3 is TGTGCCAGTCGCAGGGACGGACCGACTGAAGCTTTCTTT. This sequence joins TRBV19 and TRBJ1-1; D possibly corresponds to TRBD1 (5 bases). This CDR3 contains 13 residues. The V end was cut by 8 bases, the J end by 5 bases, with 15 bases between. Germline V CDR1 and CDR2: LNHDA, SQIVND (reference sequence).

Many counts were recorded for this clonotype. The chain employs TRBV7-2 and TRBJ2-1; 11 bases are shared with TRBD2. The ends lost 5 bases at V and 0 bases at J; junction bases unmatched: 15. This CDR3 is built from 20 residues. Germline CDR1 SGHTA, CDR2 FQGNSA. CDR3: CASSPGTSGMGPFSYNEQFF. The CDR3 DNA reads as TGTGCCAGCAGCCCCGGGACTAGCGGCATGGGCCCTTTCTCCTACAATGAGCAGTTCTTC.

This clonotype has at least ten counts. The chain employs TRBV7-2 and TRBJ2-4, with D possibly being TRBD2 (5 bases). Germline loops: CDR1 SGHTA, CDR2 FQGNSA. The ends were cut back, 1 base at V and 4 bases at J, with 8 bases in the middle. The length of the CDR3 is 14 residues. CDR3 loop: CASSLELAKNIQYF. In nucleotides, the CDR3 is TGTGCCAGCAGCTTAGAGCTAGCTAAAAACATTCAGTACTTC. The full variable domain, with the rest looked up from reference TRBV7-2 and TRBJ2-4, is GAGVSQSPSNKVTEKGKDVELRCDPISGHTALYWYRQSLGQGLEFLIYFQGNSAPDKSGLPSDRFSAERTGGSVSTLTIQRTQQEDSAVYLCASSLELAKNIQYFGAGTRLSVL.

In its sample, this clonotype was seen a few times. The chain combines TRBV20-1 with TRBJ1-5, with TRBD1 matching 8 bases. The CDR3 consists of 13 residues. The V and J ends lost 3 bases and 2 bases, in that order; junction bases with no gene match: 0. Germline lookup yields CDR1 DFQATT and CDR2 SNEGSKA (reference sequence). DNA for the CDR3: TGCAGTGCTAGGGGACAGGGCAATCAGCCCCAGCATTTT. Its translation is CSARGQGNQPQHF.

The J gene is TRBJ1-2, the V gene TRBV12-3 or TRBV12-4; D is uncertain. The V and J ends lost 5 bases and 8 bases respectively, with 15 bases between them. The CDR3 consists of 13 residues. The CDR3 DNA sequence: TGTGCCAGCAGTCCGCACCGGGTTCCCGGCTACACCTTC. This encodes CASSPHRVPGYTF.

Only a few counts were recorded for this clonotype. The chain links TRBV7-2 to TRBJ2-3; D not certain. Looked up from germline, CDR1 is SGHTA and CDR2 is FQGNSA. V dropped 5 bases and J dropped 1 base, with 10 bases sitting between them. The CDR3 consists of 14 residues. The CDR3 coding sequence is TGTGCCAGCAGCCCCCAGGTGGGCACAGATACGCAGTATTTT. Translating gives CASSPQVGTDTQYF.

This clonotype appeared a few times. The gene calls are TRBV5-8 and TRBJ2-4, with TRBD1 as a possible D gene (6 bases). With 4 bases removed from V and 6 bases from J, the gap between germline ends came to 17 bases. This CDR3 has 15 residues. The V gene's germline CDR1 is SGHTS and CDR2 YDEGEE. The CDR3 bases are TGTGCCAGCAGCCTAGGGACAACTTCAGGAAACATTCAGTACTTC. It is translated as CASSLGTTSGNIQYF.

This clonotype was detected only a few times. An end of the junction does not agree with germline; a read error may underlie this. This chain links TRBV4-1 with TRBJ2-7; D is possibly TRBD1 or TRBD2 (7 bases each). Germline V CDR1 and CDR2: MGHRA, YSYEKL. This CDR3 is 14 amino acids long. CDR3 sequence: CASGTGTALSEQYF. CDR3 bases: TGTGCCAGCGGGACCGGGACAGCCCTCTCCGAGCAGTACTTC.

The table lists this clonotype with a few counts. The chain recombines TRBV6-2 or TRBV6-3 with TRBJ2-7; the D call may be TRBD1 or TRBD2 (5 bases each). The CDR3 spans 16 residues. V lost 0 bases and J lost 0, with 12 bases in between. Germline V gene lookup returns CDR1 MNHEY and CDR2 SVGEGT. CDR3 in amino acids: CASSYSTRGGSYEQYF. The CDR3 nucleotides are TGTGCCAGCAGTTACTCGACACGTGGGGGCTCCTACGAGCAGTACTTC.

The V and J genes are TRBV5-1 and TRBJ2-7; possible D gene TRBD1, 6 bases. Trimming pared 0 bases from V and 5 bases from J, leaving 12 bases between. This CDR3 has 14 amino acids. The germline gives CDR1 SGHRS, CDR2 YFSETQ. The CDR3 here is CASSLAGTSHEQYF. The CDR3 coding sequence is TGCGCCAGCAGCTTGGCCGGGACATCCCACGAGCAGTACTTC.

Concerning this clonotype itself: This may be a read error: a much more frequent sequence differs by one nucleotide. The chain employs TRBV11-2 and TRBJ2-7; tentative D call: TRBD2 (6 bases). Trimming removed 5 bases from V and 10 bases from J, with 24 bases in between. Germline values: CDR1 SGHAT, CDR2 FQNNGV. The CDR3 is 15 amino acids. The CDR3 region has the DNA TGTGCCAGCAGCCTTCTCGGGACTCAAACTGGCGATCAGTACTTC. Its protein product is CASSLLGTQTGDQYF.

V gene TRBV5-1 combines with J gene TRBJ2-5, with a possible D match to TRBD1 (6 bases). The ends were cut back, 6 bases at V and 5 bases at J, with 17 bases in the middle. CDR3 size: 14 residues. The germline V gene encodes CDR1 SGHRS and CDR2 YFSETQ. CDR3 sequence: CASTGGTVRETQYF. The CDR3 nucleotides are TGCGCCAGCACTGGGGGCACGGTTCGGGAGACCCAGTACTTC.